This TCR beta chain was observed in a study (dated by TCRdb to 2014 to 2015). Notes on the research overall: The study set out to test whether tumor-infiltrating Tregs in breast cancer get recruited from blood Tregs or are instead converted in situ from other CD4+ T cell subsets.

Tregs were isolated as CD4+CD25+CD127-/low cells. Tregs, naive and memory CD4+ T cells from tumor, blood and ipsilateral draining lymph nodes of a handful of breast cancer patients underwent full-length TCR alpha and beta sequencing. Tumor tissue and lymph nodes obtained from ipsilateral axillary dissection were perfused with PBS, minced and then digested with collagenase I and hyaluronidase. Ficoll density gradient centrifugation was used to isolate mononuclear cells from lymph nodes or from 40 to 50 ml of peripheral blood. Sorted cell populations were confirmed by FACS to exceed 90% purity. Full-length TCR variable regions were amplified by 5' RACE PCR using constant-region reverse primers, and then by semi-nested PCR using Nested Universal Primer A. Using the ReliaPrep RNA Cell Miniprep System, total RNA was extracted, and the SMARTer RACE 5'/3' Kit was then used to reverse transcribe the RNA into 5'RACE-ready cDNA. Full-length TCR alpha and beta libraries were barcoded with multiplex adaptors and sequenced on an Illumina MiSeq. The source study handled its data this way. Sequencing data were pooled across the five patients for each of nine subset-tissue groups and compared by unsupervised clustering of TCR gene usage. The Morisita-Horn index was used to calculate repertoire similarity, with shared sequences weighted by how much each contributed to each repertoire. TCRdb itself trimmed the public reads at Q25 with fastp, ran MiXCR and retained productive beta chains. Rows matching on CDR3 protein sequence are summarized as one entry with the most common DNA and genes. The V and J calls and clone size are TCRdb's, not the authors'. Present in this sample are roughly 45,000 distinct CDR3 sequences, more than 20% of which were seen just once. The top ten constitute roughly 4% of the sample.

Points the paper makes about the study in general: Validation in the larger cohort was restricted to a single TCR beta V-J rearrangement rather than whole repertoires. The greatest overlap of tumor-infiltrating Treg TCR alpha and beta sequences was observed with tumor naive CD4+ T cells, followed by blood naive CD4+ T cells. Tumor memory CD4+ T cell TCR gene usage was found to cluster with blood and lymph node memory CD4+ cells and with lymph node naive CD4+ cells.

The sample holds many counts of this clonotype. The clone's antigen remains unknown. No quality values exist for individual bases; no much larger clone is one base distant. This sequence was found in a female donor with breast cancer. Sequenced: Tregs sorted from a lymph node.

The CDR3 reads as follows: CASSEGPSGGYNEQFF. The DNA sequence follows: TGTGCCAGCAGTGAAGGTCCTAGCGGGGGGTACAATGAGCAGTTCTTC. The receptor chain draws on TRBV6-1 and TRBJ2-1; 11 bases in the middle match TRBD2. The CDR3 goes from the cysteine to the phenylalanine over 16 residues. Only the CDR3 DNA stays, 48 bases, in frame from base 1. Via the germline V gene, CDR1 is MNHNS and CDR2 SASEGT. After removal of 1 base from V and 4 bases from J, the junction retains 3 bases not matched to a gene.